This TCR beta chain derives from a study of radiotherapy plus CTLA-4 blockade in lung cancer. Each patient with chemo-refractory metastatic non-small-cell lung cancer was treated with focal radiation plus CTLA-4 blockade using ipilimumab. Study outcomes and limitations: Dynamics of early blood T cell clones, together with interferon-beta, were reportedly the best predictors of response. Following radiotherapy plus ipilimumab, tumor-derived TCR clones expanded in the blood.

Germline CDR1 is GTSNPN and CDR2 is SVGIG (reference sequence). This CDR3 is built from 11 residues. Between the trimmed V and J ends, which lost 5 bases and 1 base, there was a span of 5 bases. On this clone itself: Its target is unknown.

The data were produced by immunoSEQ multiplex PCR, yet TCRdb's version contains in-frame clones alone and is incomplete. Among tens of thousands of clones listed, 79% were seen once. The receptor comes from a human donor with non-small cell lung cancer who had a complete response to radiotherapy plus ipilimumab. The gene calls are TRBV30 and TRBJ1-1; D remains unclear. Specimen: peripheral blood, collected from a patient treated with radiotherapy plus ipilimumab. The chain's CDR3 is CAWGGNTEAFF. The CDR3 DNA reads TGTGCCTGGGGAGGGAACACTGAAGCTTTCTTT.